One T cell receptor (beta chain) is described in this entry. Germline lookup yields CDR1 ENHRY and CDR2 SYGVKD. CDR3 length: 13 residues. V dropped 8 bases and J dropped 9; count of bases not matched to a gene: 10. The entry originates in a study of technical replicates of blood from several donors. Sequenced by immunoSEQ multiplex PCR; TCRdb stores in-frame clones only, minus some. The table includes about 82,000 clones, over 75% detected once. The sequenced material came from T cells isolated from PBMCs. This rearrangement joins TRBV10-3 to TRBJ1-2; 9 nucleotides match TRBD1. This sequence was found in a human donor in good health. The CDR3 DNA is TGTGCCATCTACACAGGGGGCGGGTCAAGCTACACCTTC. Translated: CAIYTGGGSSYTF.